These 29 T cell receptor beta chains were all obtained from the same sample, sequenced in a study of cytomegalovirus exposure and HLA in healthy donors. Primers for the PCR totalled 60 Vbeta and 13 Jbeta. The assay was immunoSEQ multiplex PCR, and TCRdb's table has in-frame clones only and misses some. Among about 140,000 clones listed, 60% to 80% were seen once. The source material was PBMCs. The origin of the receptors is a woman aged 30 to 39 in good health and CMV-seronegative.

This clone qualifies as medium-sized. The chain uses TRBV4-1 and TRBJ1-5; weak D call: TRBD1 (6 bases). The V end was cut by 0 bases, the J end by 1 base, with 13 bases between. The CDR3 runs 17 residues. Germline V gene data show CDR1 as MGHRA and CDR2 as YSYEKL. The CDR3 sequence: CASSQEDTGISNQPQHF. The CDR3 coding sequence is TGCGCCAGCAGCCAAGAGGATACAGGGATAAGCAATCAGCCCCAGCATTTT.

On this clone: Sequence at one end of the junction differs from germline and may be a read error. This chain uses TRBV7-7 with TRBJ2-3, with D perhaps matching TRBD1 (5 bases). The CDR3 has 13 amino acids. CDR1 SSHAT and CDR2 FNYEAQ come from the germline V gene (reference sequence). DNA for the CDR3: TGTGCTAGCAGCTTCAGGGTTTTAGATACGCAGTATTTT. It is translated as CASSFRVLDTQYF.

The table lists this clone with a few counts. This CDR3 is CASSEGAGFGRGQYF. The CDR3 bases are TGTGCCAGCAGTGAAGGGGCGGGATTTGGTAGGGGGCAGTACTTC. The chain is built from TRBV6-1 and TRBJ2-7, with D possibly TRBD2 on 6 matching bases. The CDR3 contains 15 residues. V was shortened by 1 base and J by 9 bases, with 19 bases between the two germline ends. Per the germline V gene, CDR1 is MNHNS and CDR2 is SASEGT.

The chain recombines TRBV7-9 with TRBJ1-5, with TRBD1 matching over 8 bases. The trim removed 5 bases at V and 10 bases at J, leaving 7 bases unmatched. Per the germline V gene, CDR1 is SEHNR and CDR2 is FQNEAQ (reference sequence). This CDR3 comprises 13 residues. CDR3 DNA: TGTGCCAGCAGCCTAGACAGGGGCGGACCCCAGCATTTT. It codes for CASSLDRGGPQHF.

The rearrangement joins TRBV28 to TRBJ1-5, with D uncertain. Deletions cut 6 bases from V and 3 bases from J, with 9 bases between. This CDR3 spans 13 amino acids. In germline, CDR1 is MDHEN, CDR2 SYDVKM. This CDR3 is CASRKLPNQPQHF. The CDR3, as DNA: TGTGCCAGCAGAAAACTTCCCAATCAGCCCCAGCATTTT.

The chain has TRBV11-2 and TRBJ1-1; D may be TRBD1 (6 bases). CDR1 is SGHAT and CDR2 is FQNNGV in the germline V gene. The CDR3 contains 13 residues. Trimming shortened V by 1 base and J by 6 bases, and 9 bases separated the two germline ends. CDR3 loop: CASSLAAGAEAFF. CDR3 DNA: TGTGCCAGCAGCTTAGCCGCAGGGGCTGAAGCTTTCTTT.

In this sample, this clone turned up a few times. This sequence joins TRBV7-9 and TRBJ2-4; tentatively, D is TRBD2 (5 bases). The CDR3 is 15 residues long. The germline gives CDR1 SEHNR, CDR2 FQNEAQ (reference sequence). The germline V and J ends were trimmed by 3 bases and 0 bases, with 9 bases remaining between them. The CDR3 is CASSLAEGAKNIQYF. The CDR3 region has the DNA TGTGCCAGCAGCTTGGCCGAGGGAGCCAAAAACATTCAGTACTTC.

The chain employs TRBV5-1 and TRBJ2-3, with no clear D. Trimming shortened V by 2 bases and J by 3 bases, and 16 bases separated the two germline ends. This CDR3 has 16 amino acids. In germline, CDR1 is SGHRS, CDR2 YFSETQ. CDR3 in amino acids: CASSFYGTFGTDTQYF. The CDR3 nucleotides are TGCGCCAGCAGCTTCTATGGTACGTTCGGGACAGATACGCAGTATTTT.

This chain connects TRBV5-1 to TRBJ2-1; TRBD1 matches 9 bases. Germline loops: CDR1 SGHRS, CDR2 YFSETQ. Trimming cost V 2 bases and J 2 bases; bases outside gene matches: 2. CDR3 length: 15 residues. The CDR3 loop is CASSFRDRAYNEQFF. In DNA, the CDR3 is TGCGCCAGCAGCTTCCGGGACAGGGCCTACAATGAGCAGTTCTTC.

The chain recombines TRBV5-6 with TRBJ2-7; D might be TRBD1 (5 bases). The V end was cut by 1 base, the J end by 3 bases, with 11 bases between. CDR1 is SGHDT, CDR2 YYEEEE, per germline. CDR3 length: 14 amino acids. Written as DNA, the CDR3 is TGTGCCAGCAGCTTGACAAGGGGTTACTACGAGCAGTACTTC. It is translated as CASSLTRGYYEQYF.

This chain connects TRBV5-1 to TRBJ2-2, with D tentatively TRBD2 (6 bases). This CDR3 is 15 amino acids long. Deletions cut 5 bases from V and 1 base from J, with 12 bases between. Germline-derived CDR1 and CDR2 are SGHRS and YFSETQ. The CDR3 region has the DNA TGCGCCAGCAGTAAGAGCGGGTGGAACACCGGGGAGCTGTTTTTT. The encoded protein is CASSKSGWNTGELFF.

This sequence joins TRBV4-1 and TRBJ2-1, with 8 bases identical to TRBD2. The germline gives CDR1 MGHRA, CDR2 YSYEKL. The CDR3 is made up of 18 amino acids. Germline trimming cut 4 bases from V and 8 bases from J; bases unmatched to any gene: 19. The CDR3 loop is CASSRYVGGGRSNYEQFF. CDR3 nucleotide sequence: TGCGCCAGCAGCCGCTATGTGGGTGGCGGGAGGTCAAATTATGAGCAGTTCTTC.

The V call is TRBV28, the J call TRBJ2-5; 7 bases are shared with TRBD2. Germline lookup yields CDR1 MDHEN and CDR2 SYDVKM. With V trimmed by 3 bases and J by 1 base, 5 bases remained unmatched. The CDR3 has 15 residues. CDR3 in DNA: TGTGCCAGCAGTTTTTCGATAGCGGGCCAAGAGACCCAGTACTTC. Its translation is CASSFSIAGQETQYF. The complete variable domain, with remaining parts taken from reference TRBV28 and TRBJ2-5, reads DVKVTQSSRYLVKRTGEKVFLECVQDMDHENMFWYRQDPGLGLRLIYFSYDVKMKEKGDIPEGYSVSREKKERFSLILESASTNQTSMYLCASSFSIAGQETQYFGPGTRLLVL.

The chain combines TRBV29-1 with TRBJ2-5, with 7 bases identical to TRBD2. V shed 6 bases and J 1 base; nucleotides not matched to a gene: 14. Germline V gene data show CDR1 as SQVTM and CDR2 as ANQGSEA. This CDR3 region has 16 residues. In nucleotides, the CDR3 is TGCAGCGTCCCACCGACTAGCTCGGATCCCCAAGAGACCCAGTACTTC. Its protein product is CSVPPTSSDPQETQYF. Based on the CDR3 plus reference TRBV29-1 and TRBJ2-5, the full variable domain is SAVISQKPSRDICQRGTSLTIQCQVDSQVTMMFWYRQQPGQSLTLIATANQGSEATYESGFVIDKFPISRPNLTFSTLTVSNMSPEDSSIYLCSVPPTSSDPQETQYFGPGTRLLVL.

The chain employs TRBV7-9 and TRBJ1-2; a possible D gene is TRBD1 (5 bases). The CDR3 consists of 13 residues. Germline values: CDR1 SEHNR, CDR2 FQNEAQ (reference sequence). Deletions cut 2 bases from V and 4 bases from J, with 8 bases between. CDR3 protein: CASSLQGGYGYTF. The CDR3 DNA reads as TGTGCCAGCAGCTTACAGGGAGGCTATGGCTACACCTTC.

As DNA, the CDR3 is TGTGCCAGCAGCTTAGGGGCTAATCTGAACACTGAAGCTTTCTTT. Its translation: CASSLGANLNTEAFF. The rearrangement joins TRBV7-8 to TRBJ1-1; no firm D call. Germline CDR1 reads SGHVS; CDR2 reads FQNEAQ. CDR3 length: 15 residues. V was shortened by 1 base and J by 0 bases, with 9 bases between the two germline ends.

The rearrangement links TRBV9 to TRBJ2-5, with TRBD2 identical over 7 bases. J gave up 3 bases and V 0 bases, and 2 bases lay outside the gene matches. This CDR3 region has 14 residues. Germline V gene sequence: CDR1 SGDLS, CDR2 YYNGEE. In DNA form, the CDR3 reads TGTGCCAGCAGCGTAGGGGCGGGAGAAGAGACCCAGTACTTC. Its translation: CASSVGAGEETQYF.

The chain joins TRBV5-1 to TRBJ2-7, with D unclear. Germline V CDR1 and CDR2: SGHRS, YFSETQ. This CDR3 spans 16 amino acids. The germline V and J ends were trimmed by 2 bases and 1 base, with 16 bases remaining between them. The CDR3 nucleotides are TGCGCCAGCAGCTTAGCCCCGGCGGCGGAGTCCTACGAGCAGTACTTC. This codes for CASSLAPAAESYEQYF.

The CDR3 region is CASSSRQGITEAFF. The DNA for the CDR3 is TGTGCCAGCAGTTCAAGACAGGGGATCACTGAAGCTTTCTTT. V is TRBV6-5 and J is TRBJ1-1; 8 bases match TRBD1. Germline V CDR1 and CDR2: MNHEY, SVGAGI. Germline trimming cut 4 bases from V and 4 bases from J; bases unmatched to any gene: 5. CDR3 length equals 14 residues.

This clone was picked up a small number of times. CDR3 amino acids: CASSFSEAGETQYF. CDR3 nucleotides: TGTGCCAGCAGCTTTTCGGAGGCGGGGGAGACCCAGTACTTC. The V gene is TRBV7-2, the J gene TRBJ2-5; maybe TRBD2 (6 bases). Trimming removed 3 bases at V and 5 bases at J, with 13 bases between. Germline V gives CDR1 SGHTA, CDR2 FQGNSA. This CDR3 is built from 14 residues.

This clone has just a few counts. This chain uses TRBV6-6 with TRBJ2-7; D perhaps matches TRBD1 (6 bases). CDR1 is MNHNY and CDR2 is SVGAGI in the germline V gene (reference sequence). The CDR3 consists of 12 residues. Between the trimmed V and J ends, which lost 8 bases and 3 bases, there was a span of 11 bases. CDR3 nucleotide sequence: TGTGCCAGCGGTGCAGGGGTCTACGAGCAGTACTTC. Amino acids: CASGAGVYEQYF.

This clone has only one observation. The CDR3 DNA sequence: TGTGCCAGCAAGGGTCTCAGCGGGAGTCGCGAGCAGTACTTC. Its protein product is CASKGLSGSREQYF. The genes are TRBV9 and TRBJ2-7, with 8 bases lining up with TRBD2. The CDR3 has 14 amino acids. Per germline, CDR1 SGDLS and CDR2 YYNGEE. V trimming: 6 bases; J trimming: 6 bases; junction bases outside the gene matches: 11.

The chain employs TRBV5-4 and TRBJ2-7, with 7 bases aligning to TRBD1. Germline CDR1 SGHNT, CDR2 YYREEE (reference sequence). J lost 0 bases, V lost 4 bases, and 1 base had no gene match. CDR3 length: 13 residues. CDR3 coding DNA: TGTGCCAGCAGCCCAGGGGGCTCCTACGAGCAGTACGTC. Its protein is CASSPGGSYEQYV.

The rearrangement joins TRBV18 to TRBJ1-4, with 9 nucleotides matching TRBD1. The trim removed 4 bases at V and 7 bases at J, leaving 7 bases unmatched. From germline, CDR1 is KGHSH and CDR2 LQKENI. The CDR3 consists of 15 residues. This CDR3 is CASSLGQGFLEKLFF. The CDR3 coding sequence is TGTGCCAGCTCACTCGGACAGGGGTTCCTTGAAAAACTGTTTTTT.

The chain employs TRBV19 and TRBJ2-3; D possibly corresponds to TRBD2 (5 bases). CDR1 and CDR2 from the germline V gene are LNHDA and SQIVND (reference sequence). The germline V and J ends were trimmed by 8 bases and 1 base, with 10 bases remaining between them. The CDR3 loop spans 13 amino acids. The CDR3 is CASGSWGTDTQYF. The CDR3 coding sequence is TGTGCCAGTGGGAGTTGGGGCACAGATACGCAGTATTTT.

The rearrangement uses TRBV30 and TRBJ2-2, with 8 bases aligning to TRBD2. Germline V gene lookup returns CDR1 GTSNPN and CDR2 SVGIG (reference sequence). This CDR3 has 16 residues. V trimming: 3 bases; J trimming: 1 base; junction bases outside the gene matches: 7. CDR3 sequence: CAWRGGLVGNTGELFF. In nucleotides, the CDR3 is TGTGCCTGGAGGGGGGGACTAGTTGGGAACACCGGGGAGCTGTTTTTT.

The chain has TRBV18 and TRBJ2-5; the D is unclear. Trimming took off 8 bases at V and 4 bases at J, with 14 bases between the two ends. The CDR3 sequence is 13 residues long. Germline V gives CDR1 KGHSH, CDR2 LQKENI. The CDR3, as DNA: TGTGCCAGCACCGGTATAGTATTAGAGACCCAGTACTTC. This sequence encodes CASTGIVLETQYF.

The V call is TRBV2, the J call TRBJ2-3, with TRBD2 matching over 13 bases. The CDR3 loop spans 15 amino acids. The germline V gene encodes CDR1 SNHLY and CDR2 FYNNEI. The ends lost 4 bases at V and 3 bases at J; junction bases unmatched: 1. The CDR3 here is CASSAGLAGTDTQYF. The CDR3 DNA reads as TGTGCCAGCAGTGCGGGACTAGCGGGGACAGATACGCAGTATTTT.

The chain recombines TRBV7-2 with TRBJ1-4; 9 positions match TRBD1. The germline V gene encodes CDR1 SGHTA and CDR2 FQGNSA. V was clipped by 5 bases and J by 5 bases; unmatched bases: 3. This CDR3 is built from 14 residues. In DNA, the CDR3 is TGTGCCAGCAGCCCAGGGACAGGGAATGAAAAACTGTTTTTT. This translates into CASSPGTGNEKLFF.